The 14 T cell receptor beta chains reported below all come from one sample, sequenced in a study of blood T cell repertoires in COVID-19. Data came from immunoSEQ multiplex PCR; TCRdb stores just in-frame clones and leaves some out. The sample lists some 100,000 clones; more than 75% were seen once. Sequences were obtained from peripheral blood. These receptor sequences come from a human donor in a cohort sampled during active COVID-19.

The rearrangement joins TRBV11-3 to TRBJ2-5, with 7 positions matching TRBD2. The CDR3 covers 14 residues. Losses at the gene ends were 4 bases for V and 4 bases for J; bases not matched to a gene: 6. Germline loops: CDR1 SGHNT, CDR2 YENEEA. The CDR3: CASSSTSSRETQYF. The CDR3 nucleotides read TGTGCCAGCAGCTCGACTAGCTCTCGAGAGACCCAGTACTTC.

V is TRBV19 and J is TRBJ2-7; D is uncertain. The V and J ends lost 3 bases and 6 bases respectively, with 18 bases between them. This CDR3 is 15 amino acids long. Germline V gene lookup returns CDR1 LNHDA and CDR2 SQIVND (reference sequence). As DNA, the CDR3 is TGTGCCAGTAGTATTTACCCAGGTTCGAGACGCGAGCAGTACTTC. Its protein product is CASSIYPGSRREQYF. Looking up the rest from reference TRBV19 and TRBJ2-7 gives the full variable domain: DGGITQSPKYLFRKEGQNVTLSCEQNLNHDAMYWYRQDPGQGLRLIYYSQIVNDFQKGDIAEGYSVSREKKESFPLTVTSAQKNPTAFYLCASSIYPGSRREQYFGPGTRLTVT.

The chain is built from TRBV18 and TRBJ2-7; D gene ambiguous. V was clipped by 2 bases and J by 1 base, with 6 bases between them. The CDR3 consists of 13 residues. In germline, CDR1 is KGHSH, CDR2 LQKENI. The CDR3 protein is CASSPGRSYEQYF. The CDR3 bases are TGTGCCAGCTCACCAGGCAGATCCTACGAGCAGTACTTC.

V and J are TRBV19 and TRBJ1-1; D gene unclear. Trimming left V 9 bases short and J 1 base short, with 12 bases between. Germline V gene sequence: CDR1 LNHDA, CDR2 SQIVND (reference sequence). The CDR3 has 13 residues. CDR3: CASPNRGNTEAFF. The CDR3 DNA reads as TGTGCCAGCCCGAACCGGGGGAACACTGAAGCTTTCTTT.

The rearrangement links TRBV18 to TRBJ1-5, with 9 bases aligning to TRBD1. CDR1 is KGHSH, CDR2 LQKENI, per germline. The CDR3 is 15 residues long. The ends lost 4 bases at V and 6 bases at J; junction bases unmatched: 7. CDR3 nucleotides: TGTGCCAGCTCACTAGGGACAGGGTTCGGTCAGCCCCAGCATTTT. This gives the protein CASSLGTGFGQPQHF.

The chain employs TRBV5-1 and TRBJ1-1; D is unclear. Trimming took off 6 bases at V and 4 bases at J, with 19 bases between the two ends. Germline CDR1 is SGHRS and CDR2 is YFSETQ. CDR3 length: 15 residues. CDR3 sequence: CASTEWAGAGTEAFF. The CDR3 DNA is TGCGCCAGCACCGAGTGGGCGGGCGCAGGCACTGAAGCTTTCTTT.

DNA of the CDR3: TGTGCCAGCAGTGAAGGGGCTATAGGTTATGGCTACACCTTC. Its translation: CASSEGAIGYGYTF. The genes are TRBV2 and TRBJ1-2; the D is unclear. Per the germline V gene, CDR1 is SNHLY and CDR2 is FYNNEI. Trimming took 1 base from V and 5 from J, leaving 11 bases between them. This CDR3 contains 14 residues.

The chain has TRBV6-6 and TRBJ1-6, with D perhaps matching TRBD1 (6 bases). Germline values: CDR1 MNHNY, CDR2 SVGAGI (reference sequence). The V end lost 6 bases, the J end lost 4 bases, and 10 bases lay between the germline ends. The CDR3 length is 14 residues. CDR3 nucleotides: TGTGCCAGCAGCCGGGACATATATAATTCACCCCTCCACTTT. It yields the protein CASSRDIYNSPLHF.

This clone came up once. The V and J genes are TRBV6-5 and TRBJ2-2, with a tentative D call TRBD1 (7 bases). Looked up from germline, CDR1 is MNHEY and CDR2 is SVGAGI. The CDR3 is made up of 14 amino acids. Trimming removed 8 bases from V and 4 bases from J, with 14 bases in between. CDR3 amino acids: CASQGGAGTGELFF. CDR3 bases: TGTGCCAGCCAGGGGGGCGCGGGCACCGGGGAGCTGTTTTTT.

The chain links TRBV25-1 to TRBJ2-1, with D maybe TRBD2 (6 bases). Looked up from germline, CDR1 is MGHDK and CDR2 is SYGVNS. CDR3 length equals 15 residues. Trimming stripped 5 bases from V and 8 bases from J, with 19 bases between. CDR3 in DNA: TGTGCCAGCAGTCCCCACCGGGGGTATCGGGATGAGCAGTTCTTC. Translating gives CASSPHRGYRDEQFF.

V is TRBV28 and J is TRBJ1-5, with D tentatively TRBD1 (6 bases). V lost 5 bases and J 7 bases, leaving 15 bases between the germline ends. The CDR3 contains 14 residues. Looked up from germline, CDR1 is MDHEN and CDR2 is SYDVKM. CDR3 DNA sequence: TGTGCCAGCAGTCGGGGGGGGCGCGAACAGCCCCAGCATTTT. This gives the protein CASSRGGREQPQHF.

This clone was counted a single time. The chain couples TRBV29-1 to TRBJ2-5; D not resolved. Between the trimmed V and J ends, which lost 6 bases and 5 bases, there was a span of 7 bases. CDR3 length: 10 residues. Germline V lookup: CDR1 SQVTM, CDR2 ANQGSEA. The CDR3 loop reads CSVRVETQYF. The CDR3 DNA sequence: TGCAGCGTGCGTGTGGAGACCCAGTACTTC.

The chain couples TRBV5-4 to TRBJ2-2; a possible D gene is TRBD1 (5 bases). This CDR3 spans 14 amino acids. Per germline, CDR1 SGHNT and CDR2 YYREEE (reference sequence). V shed 0 bases and J shed 3 bases, with 6 bases lying between them. The CDR3 protein is CASSLGGHTGELFF. Here the CDR3 DNA reads TGTGCCAGCAGCTTGGGGGGCCACACCGGGGAGCTGTTTTTT.

The rearrangement links TRBV4-3 to TRBJ2-2, with D possibly TRBD2 on 6 matching bases. The V and J ends lost 5 bases and 6 bases respectively, with 13 bases between them. CDR3 length: 14 residues. CDR1 and CDR2 (germline): LGHNA, YSLEER. The CDR3 sequence is CASSRTSYAGELFF. The CDR3 nucleotides read TGCGCCAGCAGCAGAACTAGCTATGCCGGGGAGCTGTTTTTT.